A selection of T cell receptor beta chains follows, all from one sample in a study of a mutant IDH1 vaccine in newly diagnosed glioma. Measured with immunoSEQ multiplex PCR; TCRdb has only the in-frame clones, and not every one. The data contain some 70,000 clones, roughly 78% of them singletons. The source was PBMCs, collected from a glioma patient treated with radiotherapy, temozolomide or both. The source is a man aged 45 to 65 with glioma. Each CDR3 is given with its conserved first and last residue. The order of the fields is clone size, V gene, J gene, D gene, CDR3 protein, CDR3 DNA. The D gene is left open where the match is weak. Size values are once, few and many counts, or a class for expanded clones, and some rows have none.

.	TRBV18	TRBJ1-2	.	CASSPPLGLGYTF	TGTGCCAGCTCACCACCGTTAGGGCTTGGCTACACCTTC
.	TRBV15	TRBJ2-7	TRBD1	CATSSRDRAYEQYF	TGTGCCACCAGCTCCCGGGACAGGGCCTACGAGCAGTACTTC
.	TRBV5-4	TRBJ1-1	TRBD1	CASSFVDRVTEAFF	TGTGCCAGCAGCTTCGTGGACAGGGTCACTGAAGCTTTCTTT
once	TRBV5-1	TRBJ2-7	.	CASSLVGDASSYEQYF	TGCGCCAGCAGCTTGGTCGGAGACGCTAGCTCCTACGAGCAGTACTTC
.	TRBV27	TRBJ1-5	TRBD1	CASRATGAYSNQPQHF	TGTGCCAGCAGGGCAACAGGGGCCTATAGCAATCAGCCCCAGCATTTT
.	TRBV6-5	TRBJ2-2	.	CASSFSGTPTWELFF	TGTGCCAGCAGTTTCTCCGGGACACCCACATGGGAGCTGTTTTTT
few	TRBV9	TRBJ1-1	.	CASSTSTAILNTEAFF	TGTGCCAGCAGCACCTCTACTGCCATCCTGAACACTGAAGCTTTCTTT
.	TRBV11-3	TRBJ2-2	TRBD2	CASSPEGTRNTGELFF	TGTGCCAGCAGCCCAGAAGGGACTAGGAACACCGGGGAGCTGTTTTTT
.	TRBV14	TRBJ2-2	.	CASSQDPRWIGELFF	TGTGCCAGCAGCCAAGATCCCAGGTGGATCGGGGAGCTGTTTTTT
once	TRBV7-8	TRBJ2-6	.	CASSLVSWIASGANVLTF	TGTGCCAGCAGCTTAGTGTCATGGATCGCATCTGGGGCCAACGTCCTGACTTTC
.	TRBV19	TRBJ2-5	.	CASSMGHQETQYF	TGTGCCAGTAGTATGGGGCACCAAGAGACCCAGTACTTC
.	TRBV10-3	TRBJ1-1	.	CATWDTEAFF	TGTGCCACCTGGGACACTGAAGCTTTCTTT
.	TRBV6-6	TRBJ1-1	.	CASSGPGGTRDTEAFF	TGTGCCAGCAGTGGCCCGGGGGGAACAAGGGACACTGAAGCTTTCTTT
.	TRBV25-1	TRBJ1-2	.	CASRDYGYTF	TGTGCCAGCAGAGACTATGGCTACACCTTC
.	TRBV27	TRBJ1-5	.	CASSPGAHQPQHF	TGTGCCAGCAGCCCGGGAGCCCATCAGCCCCAGCATTTT
.	TRBV6-1	TRBJ2-7	.	CASSEDYPVVYEQYF	TGTGCCAGCAGTGAAGATTACCCAGTCGTCTACGAGCAGTACTTC
.	TRBV5-6	TRBJ2-1	TRBD2	CASSSLTSGGPGNEQFF	TGTGCCAGCAGCTCCCTGACTAGCGGGGGGCCAGGCAATGAGCAGTTCTTC
.	TRBV2	TRBJ2-5	.	CASSDGRGETQYF	TGTGCCAGCAGTGATGGCAGGGGCGAGACCCAGTACTTC
once	TRBV30	TRBJ1-4	.	CAWSVRSEKLFF	TGTGCCTGGAGTGTACGGAGTGAAAAACTGTTTTTT
.	TRBV29-1	TRBJ1-2	TRBD1	CSVGTGGLYGYTF	TGCAGCGTGGGCACAGGGGGCCTCTATGGCTACACCTTC
.	TRBV7-2	TRBJ2-5	TRBD2	CASSQGLAGVETQYF	TGTGCCAGCAGCCAGGGACTAGCGGGGGTAGAGACCCAGTACTTC
few	TRBV6-1	TRBJ1-1	.	CASIRGGWTEAFF	TGTGCCAGCATTCGAGGGGGATGGACTGAAGCTTTCTTT
.	TRBV5-6	TRBJ1-2	TRBD1	CASSLADRVYGYTF	TGTGCCAGCAGCTTGGCCGACAGGGTCTATGGCTACACCTTC
many	TRBV5-5	TRBJ2-7	.	CASSFATGPYEQYF	TGTGCCAGCAGCTTTGCGACAGGCCCCTACGAGCAGTACTTC